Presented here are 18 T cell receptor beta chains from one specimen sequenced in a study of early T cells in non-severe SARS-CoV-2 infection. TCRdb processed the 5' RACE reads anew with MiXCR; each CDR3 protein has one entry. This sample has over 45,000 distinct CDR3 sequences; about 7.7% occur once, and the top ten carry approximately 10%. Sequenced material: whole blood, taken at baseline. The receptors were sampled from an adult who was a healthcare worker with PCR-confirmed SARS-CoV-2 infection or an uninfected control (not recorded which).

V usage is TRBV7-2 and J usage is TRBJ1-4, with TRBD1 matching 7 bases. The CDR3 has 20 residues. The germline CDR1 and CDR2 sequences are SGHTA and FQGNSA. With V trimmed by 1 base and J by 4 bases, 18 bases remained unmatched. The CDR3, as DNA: TGTGCCAGCAGCTTAGGGACAGGCAAATCCCACGACTTTTTTAATGAAAAACTGTTTTTT. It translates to CASSLGTGKSHDFFNEKLFF.

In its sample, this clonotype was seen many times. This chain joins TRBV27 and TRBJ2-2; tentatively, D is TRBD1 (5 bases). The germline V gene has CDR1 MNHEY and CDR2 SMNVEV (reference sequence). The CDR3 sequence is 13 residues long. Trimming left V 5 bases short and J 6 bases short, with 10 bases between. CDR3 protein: CASSPRVSGELFF. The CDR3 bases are TGTGCCAGCAGTCCCAGGGTGTCCGGGGAGCTGTTTTTT.

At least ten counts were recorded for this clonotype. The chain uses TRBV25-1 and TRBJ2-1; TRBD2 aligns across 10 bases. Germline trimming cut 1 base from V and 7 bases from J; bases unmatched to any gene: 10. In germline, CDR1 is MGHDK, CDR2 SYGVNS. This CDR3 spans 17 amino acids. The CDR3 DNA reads TGTGCCAGCAGTGAATTCTTCCGGACTAGCGGTTCTAATGAGCAGTTCTTC. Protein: CASSEFFRTSGSNEQFF.

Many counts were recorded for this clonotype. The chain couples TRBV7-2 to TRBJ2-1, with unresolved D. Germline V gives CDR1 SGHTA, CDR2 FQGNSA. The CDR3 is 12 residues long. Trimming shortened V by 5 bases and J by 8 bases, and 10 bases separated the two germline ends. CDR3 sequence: CASSQGEDEQFF. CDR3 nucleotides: TGTGCCAGCAGCCAAGGAGAGGATGAGCAGTTCTTC.

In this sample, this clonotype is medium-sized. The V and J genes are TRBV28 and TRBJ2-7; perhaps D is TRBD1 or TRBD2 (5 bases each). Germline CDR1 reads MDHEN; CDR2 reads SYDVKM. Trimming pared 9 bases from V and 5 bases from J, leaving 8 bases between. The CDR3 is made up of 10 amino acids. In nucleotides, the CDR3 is TGTGCCAGTGGGGACGACGAGCAGTACTTC. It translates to CASGDDEQYF.

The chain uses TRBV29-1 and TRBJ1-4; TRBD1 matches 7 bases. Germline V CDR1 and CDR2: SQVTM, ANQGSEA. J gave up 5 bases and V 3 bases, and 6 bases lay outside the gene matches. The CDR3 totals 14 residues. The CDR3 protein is CSVEVTGMNEKLFF. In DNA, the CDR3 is TGCAGCGTTGAGGTGACAGGGATGAATGAAAAACTGTTTTTT.

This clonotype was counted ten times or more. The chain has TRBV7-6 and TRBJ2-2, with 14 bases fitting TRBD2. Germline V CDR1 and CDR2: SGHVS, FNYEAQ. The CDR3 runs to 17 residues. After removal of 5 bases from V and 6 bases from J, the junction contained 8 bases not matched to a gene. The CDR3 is CASSTRPGLAGAGELFF. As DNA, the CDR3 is TGTGCCAGCAGCACCCGCCCGGGACTAGCGGGAGCCGGGGAGCTGTTTTTT.

CDR3 sequence reads: CASSRDPEGLRDTDTQYF. The CDR3 bases are TGTGCCAGCAGTCGTGACCCTGAGGGCCTGCGGGACACAGATACGCAGTATTTT. V is TRBV27 and J is TRBJ2-3; TRBD2 is a possible D gene (6 bases). Looked up from germline, CDR1 is MNHEY and CDR2 is SMNVEV (reference sequence). Between the trimmed V and J ends, which lost 5 bases and 2 bases, there was a span of 23 bases. The CDR3 is 18 residues long.

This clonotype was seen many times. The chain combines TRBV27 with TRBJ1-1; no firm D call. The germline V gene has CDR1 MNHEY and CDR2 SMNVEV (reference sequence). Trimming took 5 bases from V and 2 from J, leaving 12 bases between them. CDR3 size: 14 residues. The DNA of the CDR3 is TGTGCCAGCAGTGAAATGGAGGTCAACACTGAAGCTTTCTTT. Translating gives CASSEMEVNTEAFF.

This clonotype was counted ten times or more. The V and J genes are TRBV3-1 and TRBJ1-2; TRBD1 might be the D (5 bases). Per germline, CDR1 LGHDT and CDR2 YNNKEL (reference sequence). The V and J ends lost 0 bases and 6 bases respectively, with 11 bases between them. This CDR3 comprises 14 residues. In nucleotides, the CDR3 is TGTGCCAGCAGCCAAGACGATGGGGCGAATGGCTACACCTTC. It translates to CASSQDDGANGYTF.

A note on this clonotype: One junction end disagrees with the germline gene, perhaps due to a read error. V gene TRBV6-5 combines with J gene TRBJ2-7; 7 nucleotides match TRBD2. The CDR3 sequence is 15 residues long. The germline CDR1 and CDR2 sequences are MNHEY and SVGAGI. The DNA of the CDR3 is TGTGCCAGCAGTTACTCGGCGGGAGACTCCTACGAGCAGTACTTT. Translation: CASSYSAGDSYEQYF.

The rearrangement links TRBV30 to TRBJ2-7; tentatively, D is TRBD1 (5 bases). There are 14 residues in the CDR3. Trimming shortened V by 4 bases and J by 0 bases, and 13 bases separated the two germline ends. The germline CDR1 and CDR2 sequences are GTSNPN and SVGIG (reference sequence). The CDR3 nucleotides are TGTGCCTGGAATCTTGACAGATTCTCCTACGAGCAGTACTTC. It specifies CAWNLDRFSYEQYF.

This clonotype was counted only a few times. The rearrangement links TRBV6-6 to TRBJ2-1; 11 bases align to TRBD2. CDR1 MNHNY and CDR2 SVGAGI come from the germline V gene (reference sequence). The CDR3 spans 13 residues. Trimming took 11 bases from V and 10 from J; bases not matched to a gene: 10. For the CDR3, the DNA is TGTGCCGCCCGACTAGCGGGGAAAGGAGAGCAGTTCTTC. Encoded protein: CAARLAGKGEQFF.

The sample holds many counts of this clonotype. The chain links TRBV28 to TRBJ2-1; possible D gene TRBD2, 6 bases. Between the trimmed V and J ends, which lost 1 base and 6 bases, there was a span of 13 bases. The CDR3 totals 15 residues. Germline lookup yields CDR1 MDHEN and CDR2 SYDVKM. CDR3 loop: CASSLSGVGGNEQFF. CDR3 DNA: TGTGCCAGCAGTTTATCGGGGGTTGGGGGCAATGAGCAGTTCTTC.

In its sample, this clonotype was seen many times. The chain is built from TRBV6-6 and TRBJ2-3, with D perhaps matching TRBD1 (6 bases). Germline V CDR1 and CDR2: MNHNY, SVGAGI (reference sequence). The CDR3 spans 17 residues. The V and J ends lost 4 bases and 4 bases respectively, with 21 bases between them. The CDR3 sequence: CASSFYKQGWGADTQYF. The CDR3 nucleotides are TGTGCCAGCAGTTTCTATAAACAGGGATGGGGCGCAGATACGCAGTATTTT.

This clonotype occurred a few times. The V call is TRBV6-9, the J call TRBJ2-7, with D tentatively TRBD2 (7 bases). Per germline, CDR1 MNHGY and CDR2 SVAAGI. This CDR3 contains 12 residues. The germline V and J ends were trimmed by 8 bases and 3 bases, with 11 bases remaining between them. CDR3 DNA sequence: TGTGCCAGCGGGAGGGGACACTACGAGCAGTACTTC. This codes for CASGRGHYEQYF.

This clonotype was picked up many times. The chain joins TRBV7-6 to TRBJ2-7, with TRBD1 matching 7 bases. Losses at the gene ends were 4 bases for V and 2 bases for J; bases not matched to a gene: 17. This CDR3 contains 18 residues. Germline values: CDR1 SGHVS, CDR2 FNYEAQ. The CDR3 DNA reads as TGTGCCAGCAGCTCCTCCCCGCACCGGGACAGCAATACCTACGAGCAGTACTTC. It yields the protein CASSSSPHRDSNTYEQYF.

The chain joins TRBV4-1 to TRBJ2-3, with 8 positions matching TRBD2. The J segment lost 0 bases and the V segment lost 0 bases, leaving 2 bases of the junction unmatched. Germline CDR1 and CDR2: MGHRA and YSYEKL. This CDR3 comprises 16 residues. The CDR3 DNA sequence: TGCGCCAGCAGCCAAGATCCTAGCGGGAGCACAGATACGCAGTATTTT. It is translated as CASSQDPSGSTDTQYF.